The text below deals with one TCR beta chain. Its specificity is unknown. A junction boundary mismatches the germline segment, possibly from a read error. This entry is derived from a study of T cell repertoires in cytomegalovirus infection. TCRdb fed the reads into MiXCR, producing one record per CDR3 protein. The data hold about 920,000 distinct CDR3 sequences, with 31% observed a single time. The CDR3 totals 12 residues. Germline assignment: CDR1 SEHNR and CDR2 FQNEAQ (reference sequence). This clonotype was sampled from a human donor in good health (CMV status not recorded). Some clones in this sample may be carry-over from other donors' samples. This sample comprised cultured CD8+ T cells from PBMCs, obtained from culture after CMV antigen stimulation. The V call is TRBV7-9, the J call TRBJ1-5, with D uncertain. CDR3 sequence: CAGSADPTSQHF. The CDR3 DNA reads TGTGCCGGCAGCGCAGACCCCACTAGCCAGCATTTT.